The clone carrying this T cell receptor (beta chain) appeared many times. Its antigen is not identified. These data belong to a study of T-cell reconstitution after alpha-beta-depleted transplantation in children. Study-level findings and limits: One year post-transplant, T-cell counts and diversity were largely derived from T cells produced anew.

A library of TCRbeta sequences, prepared with unique molecular identifiers, was generated. One entry per CDR3 protein, called by TCRdb with MiXCR from the PCR reads. The sample carries about 460,000 distinct CDR3 sequences, about 10% recorded once. Germline-derived CDR1 and CDR2 are DFQATT and SNEGSKA (reference sequence). Trimming took off 7 bases at V and 4 bases at J, with 17 bases between the two ends. The CDR3 sequence is 13 residues long. The receptor's source is a child aged 2-9 years with inherited bone marrow failure, due to receive a stem cell transplant. V usage is TRBV20-1 and J usage is TRBJ2-7; D is perhaps TRBD2 (6 bases). The sample in question was PBMCs, obtained before TCRalphabeta/CD19-depleted stem cell transplant. The CDR3 bases are TGCAGTGGGGGGGACGTCCACGGTTACGAGCAGTACTTC. Residues: CSGGDVHGYEQYF.